This T cell receptor (beta chain) was documented in a study of blood T cell repertoires in COVID-19. Background on the study: Specimens from acute and convalescent COVID-19 originated in the United States, Italy and Spain.

Participants came from roughly 23 US areas, aged about 18 to 100 years. Each participant's cohort was designated according to participant-reported clinical history. Methods used by the authors: Quantification of nucleated cells was approximated via reference gene primer amplification. Measured with immunoSEQ multiplex PCR; TCRdb has only the in-frame clones, and not every one. That table supplies the V and J calls and clone size; D and trimming were determined from the DNA. The sample has some 110,000 clones, about four fifths seen once. Germline CDR1 is KGHSH and CDR2 is LQKENI. The ends were cut back, 4 bases at V and 8 bases at J, with 12 bases in the middle. There are 13 residues in the CDR3.

The chain carries TRBV18 and TRBJ2-1, with D possibly matching TRBD2 (6 bases). Specimen: PBMCs or T cells enriched from blood (not recorded which). This TCR was sampled from a young woman who had recovered from COVID-19. In DNA form, the CDR3 reads TGTGCCAGCTCACTGACCAGGGACTATGAGCAGTTCTTC. Translated, it gives CASSLTRDYEQFF. Full variable domain (rest looked up from reference TRBV18 and TRBJ2-1): NAGVMQNPRHLVRRRGQEARLRCSPMKGHSHVYWYRQLPEEGLKFMVYLQKENIIDESGMPKERFSAEFPKEGPSILRIQQVVRGDSAAYFCASSLTRDYEQFFGPGTRLTVL.